Listed below are T cell receptor beta chains from one sample, sequenced in a study of regulatory T cells in long-lasting Graves disease. TCRdb reprocessed the multiplex PCR reads via MiXCR and lists one record per CDR3 protein. The sample has some 560,000 distinct CDR3 sequences, 15% to 20% seen once. The sample was also linked to a second study, of T cells in Graves' hyperthyroidism and ophthalmopathy.

The specimen was peripheral blood mononuclear cells (PBMCs), collected at new diagnosis, from a patient treated with antithyroid drugs. These TCRs come from a woman aged 35 to 59 with Graves disease. Each CDR3 is given with its conserved first and last residue. The order of the fields is J gene, D gene, V gene, clone size, CDR3 protein, CDR3 DNA. D genes are given only for firm matches. Size is stated for part of the rows, as once, few or many counts, or as a class when the clone is expanded.

TRBJ1-1 | - | TRBV5-5 | many | CASSRTGENTEAFF | TGTGCCAGCAGCCGAACTGGGGAGAACACTGAAGCTTTCTTT
TRBJ1-1 | - | TRBV27 | many | CASSFTSGGTEAFF | TGTGCCAGCAGTTTTACCTCCGGGGGCACTGAAGCTTTCTTT
TRBJ1-4 | TRBD1 | TRBV6-5 | - | CASSYSKQGAEKLFF | TGTGCCAGCAGTTACTCGAAACAGGGGGCCGAAAAACTGTTTTTT
TRBJ1-1 | - | TRBV29-1 | - | CSVTDGTGAFF | TGCAGCGTGACGGACGGGACGGGAGCTTTCTTT
TRBJ2-2 | - | TRBV9 | few | CASSVEPSANTGELFF | TGTGCCAGCAGCGTAGAACCTTCCGCGAACACCGGGGAGCTGTTTTTT
TRBJ1-3 | TRBD1 | TRBV20-1 | - | CSAAGTDLNTIYF | TGCAGTGCGGCTGGGACAGATTTAAACACCATATATTTT
TRBJ2-5 | - | TRBV6-1 | many | CASSGVGGQARDGQETQYF | TGTGCCAGCAGTGGAGTGGGGGGGCAGGCTAGGGATGGCCAAGAGACCCAGTACTTC
TRBJ2-1 | TRBD2 | TRBV20-1 | many | CSARVTSGSFNEQFF | TGCAGTGCTAGAGTTACTAGCGGGAGCTTCAATGAGCAGTTCTTC
TRBJ1-1 | TRBD1 | TRBV2 | many | CAKGTGGAGRTEAFF | TGTGCGAAAGGGACAGGGGGCGCGGGAAGGACTGAAGCTTTCTTT
TRBJ2-7 | TRBD1 | TRBV11-3 | - | CASSIEQGAYEQYF | TGTGCCAGCAGCATAGAACAGGGGGCCTACGAGCAGTACTTC
TRBJ2-5 | - | TRBV5-1 | few | CASSWDGQETQYF | TGCGCCAGCAGCTGGGATGGGCAAGAGACCCAGTACTTC
TRBJ1-2 | - | TRBV11-3 | many | CASSQQGLGGYTF | TGTGCCAGCAGTCAACAGGGCTTAGGGGGCTACACCTTC
TRBJ2-3 | - | TRBV6-5 | once | CASSYSNRGTDTQYF | TGTGCCAGCAGTTACTCGAACAGGGGCACAGATACGCAGTATTTT
TRBJ1-2 | - | TRBV3-1 | many | CASSQGLPGGYTF | TGTGCCAGCAGCCAGGGACTCCCCGGTGGCTACACCTTC
TRBJ2-7 | - | TRBV13 | many | CASTRRGASYEQYF | TGTGCCAGCACCAGACGGGGGGCCTCCTACGAGCAGTACTTC
TRBJ2-7 | - | TRBV12-3/TRBV12-4 | few | CASSSTTVYEQYF | TGTGCCAGCAGTTCAACGACAGTGTACGAGCAGTACTTC
TRBJ2-2 | - | TRBV5-1 | - | CASSLTPQIYDRTGELFF | TGCGCCAGCAGCTTGACCCCCCAGATCTACGATCGAACCGGGGAGCTGTTTTTT